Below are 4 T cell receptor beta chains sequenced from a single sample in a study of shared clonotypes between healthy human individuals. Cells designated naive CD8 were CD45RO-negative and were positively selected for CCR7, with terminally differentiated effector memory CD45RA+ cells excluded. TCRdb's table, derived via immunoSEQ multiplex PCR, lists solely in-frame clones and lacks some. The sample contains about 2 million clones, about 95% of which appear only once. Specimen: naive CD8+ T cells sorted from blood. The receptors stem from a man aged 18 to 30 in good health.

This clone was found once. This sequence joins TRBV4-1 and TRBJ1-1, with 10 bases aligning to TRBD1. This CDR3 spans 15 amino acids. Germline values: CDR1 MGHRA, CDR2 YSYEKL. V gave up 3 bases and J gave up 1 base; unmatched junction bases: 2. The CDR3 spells CASSQRTGGNTEAFF. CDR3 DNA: TGCGCCAGCAGCCAGAGGACAGGGGGGAACACTGAAGCTTTCTTT.

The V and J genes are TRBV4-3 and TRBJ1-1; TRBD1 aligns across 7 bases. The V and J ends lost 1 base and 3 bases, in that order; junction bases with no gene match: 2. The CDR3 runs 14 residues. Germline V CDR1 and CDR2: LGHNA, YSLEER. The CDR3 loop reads CASSQGDRDTEAFF. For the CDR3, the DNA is TGCGCCAGCAGCCAAGGGGACAGAGACACTGAAGCTTTCTTT.

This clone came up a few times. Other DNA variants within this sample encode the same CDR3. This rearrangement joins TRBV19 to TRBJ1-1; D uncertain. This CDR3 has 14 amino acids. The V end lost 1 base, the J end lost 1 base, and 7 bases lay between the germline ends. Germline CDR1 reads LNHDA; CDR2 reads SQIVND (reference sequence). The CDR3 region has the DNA TGTGCCAGTAGTATAGGGGAGGGGAACACTGAAGCTTTCTTT. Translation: CASSIGEGNTEAFF.

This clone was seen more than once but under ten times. CDR3: CASRDPDLPIGRYGYTF. The CDR3, as DNA: TGTGCCAGCAGGGACCCTGATCTCCCAATAGGACGCTATGGCTACACCTTC. This sequence joins TRBV2 and TRBJ1-2, with D uncertain. V lost 6 bases and J 4 bases, leaving 24 bases between the germline ends. The germline V gene encodes CDR1 SNHLY and CDR2 FYNNEI. The CDR3 covers 17 residues.